This TCR beta chain was obtained from a study of T cells in Graves' hyperthyroidism and ophthalmopathy. This clonotype was counted a few times. The CDR3 has 14 amino acids. The germline V gene has CDR1 SGHRS and CDR2 YFSETQ. V lost 7 bases and J lost 7; bases outside the gene matches: 5. TCR beta CDR3 regions were amplified from RNA transcripts. HTBI primers drove first-round RT-PCR of the TCR CDR3. A single record per CDR3 protein comes from TCRdb applying MiXCR to the multiplex PCR reads. The top ten clones hold 29% of a sample with 500,000 or so distinct CDR3 sequences, 15% to 20% of them seen once.

This TCR was recovered from a woman aged 30 to 39 with Graves' ophthalmopathy. The sequencing input was blood. The chain employs TRBV5-1 and TRBJ1-4, with TRBD1 identical over 12 bases. DNA of the CDR3: TGCGCCAGCGGCCCGGGACAGGGGGCTGAAAAACTGTTTTTT. It specifies CASGPGQGAEKLFF.